This TCR beta chain was observed in a study of blood T cell repertoires in COVID-19. Study as a whole: T cells, B-cell-depleted T cells, or PBMCs supplied cDNA or gDNA.

In germline, CDR1 is SGHAT, CDR2 FQNNGV. There are 15 residues in the CDR3. V was shortened by 7 bases and J by 2 bases, with 15 bases between the two germline ends. Some clones are missing from TCRdb's copy, which holds only in-frame ones; the method was immunoSEQ multiplex PCR. The sample contains some 200,000 clones, 84% of which appear only once. This clonotype was obtained from a woman aged 45 to 65 with active or convalescent COVID-19. Source material: peripheral blood. The chain has TRBV11-2 and TRBJ1-3; a weak D match, TRBD1 (5 bases). The CDR3 region has the DNA TGTGCCAGCATGGGGGGGAAGGGTGCTGGAAACACCATATATTTT. Amino acids: CASMGGKGAGNTIYF.